The next 2 T cell receptor beta chains were all read from a single sample in a study of blood T cell repertoires in COVID-19. The table came from immunoSEQ multiplex PCR; TCRdb's copy has only in-frame clones and leaves some out. The sample holds about 130,000 clones, approximately 86% seen once. Specimen: peripheral blood. These receptors all stem from a woman in her 70s with COVID-19, enrolled during active disease.

The chain uses TRBV29-1 and TRBJ2-3, with 9 bases identical to TRBD2. From germline, CDR1 is SQVTM and CDR2 ANQGSEA. The junction had 5 bases not matched to a gene; V was cut back by 5 bases and J by 5 bases. The CDR3 has 13 residues. This CDR3 reads CSVRLAGKDTQYF. DNA of the CDR3: TGCAGCGTTAGGCTAGCGGGGAAAGATACGCAGTATTTT.

The J gene is TRBJ1-1, the V gene TRBV6-5, with 7 bases matching TRBD1. The CDR3 runs 13 residues. The germline gives CDR1 MNHEY, CDR2 SVGAGI. J was trimmed by 3 bases and V by 7 bases; bases with no gene match: 5. CDR3 nucleotide sequence: TGTGCCAGCACCCACAGGGGAGACACTGAAGCTTTCTTT. Translation gives CASTHRGDTEAFF.